The source of this T cell receptor (beta chain) is a study of early T cells in non-severe SARS-CoV-2 infection. Many counts were recorded for this clonotype. After removal of 6 bases from V and 1 base from J, the junction contained 7 bases not matched to a gene. This CDR3 is built from 16 residues. In TCRdb, the 5' RACE reads were re-called with MiXCR into one record per CDR3 protein. The table shows 25,000 to 35,000 distinct CDR3 sequences, with 5.5% to 8% occurring only once. The gene calls are TRBV12-3 or TRBV12-4 and TRBJ2-1, with 9 bases matching TRBD2. Sequenced material: whole blood. The source of this sequence is an adult who was a healthcare worker with PCR-confirmed SARS-CoV-2 infection or an uninfected control (not recorded which). As DNA, the CDR3 is TGTGCCAGCAGGGTGAGCGGGGGGCCATCCTACAATGAGCAGTTCTTC. Residues: CASRVSGGPSYNEQFF.